The source of this T cell receptor beta chain is a study of T cell repertoires in cytomegalovirus infection. Overall study context: In the study, CMV epitopes included recently identified HLA-C-restricted and well-studied HLA-B-restricted ones. From public TCR beta signatures came an indication of both CMV infection and matching HLA type. The study, taken as a whole, reports: Carriers of CMV and the relevant HLA type were discriminated by public TCR beta frequency. HLA-C-restricted CMV-specific TCR beta clonotypes prevailed in the ex vivo response.

On this clonotype: Its antigen is unknown.

CDR1 is ENHRY and CDR2 is SYGVKD in the germline V gene. The CDR3 is made up of 15 amino acids. Trimming took 10 bases from V and 5 from J, leaving 20 bases between them. TCRdb independently ran MiXCR on the reads; one entry per CDR3 protein. The sample carries approximately 340,000 distinct CDR3 sequences, just under 30% recorded once. The genes are TRBV10-3 and TRBJ2-2, with D possibly matching TRBD2 (6 bases). This specimen was cultured PBMCs, taken from culture after CMV antigen stimulation. The receptor was derived from a human donor in good health (CMV status not recorded). Some clones in this sample may be carry-over from other donors' samples. This CDR3 is CATTIGEVGTGELFF. The CDR3 DNA reads TGTGCCACCACCATCGGGGAGGTGGGGACCGGGGAGCTGTTTTTT.